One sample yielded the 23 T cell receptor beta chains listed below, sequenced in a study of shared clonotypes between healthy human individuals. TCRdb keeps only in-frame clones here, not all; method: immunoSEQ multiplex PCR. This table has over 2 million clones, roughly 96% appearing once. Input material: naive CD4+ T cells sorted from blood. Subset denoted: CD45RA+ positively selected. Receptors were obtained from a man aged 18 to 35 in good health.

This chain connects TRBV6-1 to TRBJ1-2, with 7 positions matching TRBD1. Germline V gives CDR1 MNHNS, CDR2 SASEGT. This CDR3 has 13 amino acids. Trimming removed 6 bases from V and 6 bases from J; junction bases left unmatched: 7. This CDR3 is CASSLGQVDGYTF. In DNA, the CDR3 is TGTGCCAGCAGCCTCGGACAGGTAGATGGCTACACCTTC.

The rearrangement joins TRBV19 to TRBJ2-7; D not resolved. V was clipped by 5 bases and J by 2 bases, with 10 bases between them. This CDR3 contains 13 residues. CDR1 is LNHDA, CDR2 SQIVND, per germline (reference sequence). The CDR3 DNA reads TGTGCCAGTAGTCAGCCTGCCACCTACGAGCAGTACTTC. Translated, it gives CASSQPATYEQYF.

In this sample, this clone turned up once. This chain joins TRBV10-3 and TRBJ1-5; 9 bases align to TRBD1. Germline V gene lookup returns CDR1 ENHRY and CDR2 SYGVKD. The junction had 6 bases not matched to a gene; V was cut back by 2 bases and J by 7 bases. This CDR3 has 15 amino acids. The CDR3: CAISEGDRATQPQHF. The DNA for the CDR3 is TGTGCCATCAGTGAGGGGGACAGGGCGACCCAGCCCCAGCATTTT.

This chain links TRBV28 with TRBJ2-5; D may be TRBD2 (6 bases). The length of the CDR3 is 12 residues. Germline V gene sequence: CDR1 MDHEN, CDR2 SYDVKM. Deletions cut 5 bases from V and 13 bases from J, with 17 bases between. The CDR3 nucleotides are TGTGCCAGCAGTGTAACCCCCCCGGGACTGTACTTC. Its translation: CASSVTPPGLYF.

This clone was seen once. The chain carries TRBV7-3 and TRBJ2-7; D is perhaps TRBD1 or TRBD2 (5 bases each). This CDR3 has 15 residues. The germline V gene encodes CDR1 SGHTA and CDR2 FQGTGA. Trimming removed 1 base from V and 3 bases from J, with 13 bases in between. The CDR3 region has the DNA TGTGCCAGCAGCTTAATAGCAGCGAGGGGCTACGAGCAGTACTTC. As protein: CASSLIAARGYEQYF.

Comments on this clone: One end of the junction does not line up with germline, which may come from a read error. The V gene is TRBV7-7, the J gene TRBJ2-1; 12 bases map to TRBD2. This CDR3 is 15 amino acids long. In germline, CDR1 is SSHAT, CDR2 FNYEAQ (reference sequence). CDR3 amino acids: CASSLTPGTSGEQFF. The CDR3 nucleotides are TGTGCTAGCAGCTTAACCCCCGGGACTAGCGGGGAGCAGTTCTTC. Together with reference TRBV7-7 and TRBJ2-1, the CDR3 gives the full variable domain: GAGVSQSPRYKVTKRGQDVTLRCDPISSHATLYWYQQALGQGPEFLTYFNYEAQPDKSGLPSDRFSAERPEGSISTLTIQRTEQRDSAMYRCASSLTPGTSGEQFFGPGTRLTVL.

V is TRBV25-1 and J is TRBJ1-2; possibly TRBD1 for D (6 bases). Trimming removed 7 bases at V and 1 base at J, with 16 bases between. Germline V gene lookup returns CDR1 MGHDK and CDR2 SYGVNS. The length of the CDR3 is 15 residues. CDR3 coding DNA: TGTGCCAGCATAGGACTCAGGGGAGATAACTATGGCTACACCTTC. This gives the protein CASIGLRGDNYGYTF.

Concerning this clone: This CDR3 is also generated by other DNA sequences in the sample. The CDR3 DNA sequence: TGCGCCAGCAGCGAAGGGGATTCCTACAATGAGCAGTTCTTC. Its translation is CASSEGDSYNEQFF. The rearrangement uses TRBV5-1 and TRBJ2-1; D perhaps matches TRBD1 (5 bases). Between the trimmed V and J ends, which lost 4 bases and 1 base, there was a span of 9 bases. Germline V gene lookup returns CDR1 SGHRS and CDR2 YFSETQ. CDR3 length: 14 amino acids. Combining the CDR3 with reference TRBV5-1 and TRBJ2-1 gives the whole variable domain KAGVTQTPRYLIKTRGQQVTLSCSPISGHRSVSWYQQTPGQGLQFLFEYFSETQRNKGNFPGRFSGRQFSNSRSEMNVSTLELGDSALYLCASSEGDSYNEQFFGPGTRLTVL.

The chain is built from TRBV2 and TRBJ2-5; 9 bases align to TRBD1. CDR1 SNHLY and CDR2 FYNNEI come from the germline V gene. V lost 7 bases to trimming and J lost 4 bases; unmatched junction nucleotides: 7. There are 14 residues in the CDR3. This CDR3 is CASTSTGGVETQYF. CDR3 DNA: TGTGCCAGCACATCGACAGGGGGAGTAGAGACCCAGTACTTC.

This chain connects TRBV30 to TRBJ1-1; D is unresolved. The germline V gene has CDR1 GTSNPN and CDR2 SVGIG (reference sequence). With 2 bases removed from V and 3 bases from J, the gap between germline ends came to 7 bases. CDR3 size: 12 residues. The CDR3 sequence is CAWSRLDTEAFF. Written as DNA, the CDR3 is TGTGCCTGGAGTAGGTTGGACACTGAAGCTTTCTTT.

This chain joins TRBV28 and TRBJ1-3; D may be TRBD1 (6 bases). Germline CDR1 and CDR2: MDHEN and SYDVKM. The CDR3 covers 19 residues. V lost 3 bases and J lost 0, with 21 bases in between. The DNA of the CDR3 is TGTGCCAGCAGTTTGCCCCTTGGACTGAGAGGGGGCTCTGGAAACACCATATATTTT. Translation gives CASSLPLGLRGGSGNTIYF.

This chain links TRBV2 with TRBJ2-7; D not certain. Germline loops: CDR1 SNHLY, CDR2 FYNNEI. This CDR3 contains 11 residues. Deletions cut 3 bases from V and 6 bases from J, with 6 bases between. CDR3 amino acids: CASSDRGEQYF. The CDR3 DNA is TGTGCCAGCAGTGACCGCGGCGAGCAGTACTTC.

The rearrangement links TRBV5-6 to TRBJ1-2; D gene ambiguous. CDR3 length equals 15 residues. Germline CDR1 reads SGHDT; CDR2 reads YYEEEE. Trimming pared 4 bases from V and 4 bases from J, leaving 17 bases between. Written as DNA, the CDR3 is TGTGCCAGCAGCCCAATCCGGGGAGGAGCCTATGGCTACACCTTC. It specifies CASSPIRGGAYGYTF.

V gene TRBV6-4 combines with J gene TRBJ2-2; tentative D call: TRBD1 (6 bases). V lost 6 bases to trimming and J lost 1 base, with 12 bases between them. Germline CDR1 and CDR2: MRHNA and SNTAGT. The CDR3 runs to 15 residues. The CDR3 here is CASRDLGGNTGELFF. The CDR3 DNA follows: TGTGCCAGCAGAGACCTAGGGGGGAACACCGGGGAGCTGTTTTTT.

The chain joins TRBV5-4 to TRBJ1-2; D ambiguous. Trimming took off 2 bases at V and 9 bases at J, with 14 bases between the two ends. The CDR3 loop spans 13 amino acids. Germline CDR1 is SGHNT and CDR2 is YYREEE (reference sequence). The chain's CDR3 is CASSFAGGMSYTF. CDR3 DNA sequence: TGTGCCAGCAGCTTTGCGGGAGGAATGAGCTACACCTTC.

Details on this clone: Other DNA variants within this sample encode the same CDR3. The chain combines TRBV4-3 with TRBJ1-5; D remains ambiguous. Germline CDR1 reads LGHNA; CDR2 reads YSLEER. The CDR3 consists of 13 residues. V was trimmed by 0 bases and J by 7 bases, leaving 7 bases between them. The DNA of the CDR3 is TGCGCCAGCAGCCAAGAAGAAGGGCAGCCCCAGCATTTT. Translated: CASSQEEGQPQHF.

The chain's CDR3 is CAGGGADGETQYF. For the CDR3, the DNA is TGTGCCGGCGGGGGGGCGGATGGAGAGACCCAGTACTTC. This sequence joins TRBV2 and TRBJ2-5; 9 nucleotides match TRBD2. V shed 11 bases, J shed 4 bases, and the junction held 8 bases outside the gene matches. This CDR3 is built from 13 residues. The germline V gene encodes CDR1 SNHLY and CDR2 FYNNEI.

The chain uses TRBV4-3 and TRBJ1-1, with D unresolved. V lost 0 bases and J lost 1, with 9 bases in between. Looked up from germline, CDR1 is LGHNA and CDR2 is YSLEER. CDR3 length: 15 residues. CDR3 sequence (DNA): TGCGCCAGCAGCCAAGATGGGGTAGAGAACACTGAAGCTTTCTTT. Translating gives CASSQDGVENTEAFF.

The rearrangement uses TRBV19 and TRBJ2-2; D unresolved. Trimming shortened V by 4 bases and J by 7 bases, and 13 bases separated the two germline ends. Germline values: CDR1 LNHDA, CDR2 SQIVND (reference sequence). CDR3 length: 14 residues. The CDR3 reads CASSNKGGGGELFF. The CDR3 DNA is TGTGCCAGTAGTAACAAGGGCGGTGGCGGGGAGCTGTTTTTT. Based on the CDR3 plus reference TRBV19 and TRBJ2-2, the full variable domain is DGGITQSPKYLFRKEGQNVTLSCEQNLNHDAMYWYRQDPGQGLRLIYYSQIVNDFQKGDIAEGYSVSREKKESFPLTVTSAQKNPTAFYLCASSNKGGGGELFFGEGSRLTVL.

This chain's CDR3 is CASSKGLAGGDLWETQYF. As DNA, the CDR3 is TGTGCCAGCAGTAAAGGACTAGCGGGGGGGGACCTCTGGGAGACCCAGTACTTC. This sequence joins TRBV6-1 and TRBJ2-5; 15 nucleotides agree with TRBD2. This CDR3 contains 18 residues. CDR1 MNHNS and CDR2 SASEGT come from the germline V gene. V shed 5 bases, J shed 5 bases, and the junction held 12 bases outside the gene matches.

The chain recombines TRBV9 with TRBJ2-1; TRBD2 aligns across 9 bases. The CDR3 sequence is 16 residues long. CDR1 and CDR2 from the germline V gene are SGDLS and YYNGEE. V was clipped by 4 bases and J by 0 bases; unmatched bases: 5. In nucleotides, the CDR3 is TGTGCCAGCAGCCAACTAGCGGGCGGCTCCTACAATGAGCAGTTCTTC. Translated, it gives CASSQLAGGSYNEQFF.

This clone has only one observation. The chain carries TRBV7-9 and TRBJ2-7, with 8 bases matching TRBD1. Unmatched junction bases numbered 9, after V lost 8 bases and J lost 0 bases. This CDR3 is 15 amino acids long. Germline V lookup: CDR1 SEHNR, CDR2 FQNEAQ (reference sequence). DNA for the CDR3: TGTGCCAGCGGAAAAGGACAGGGCATCTCCTACGAGCAGTACTTC. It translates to CASGKGQGISYEQYF. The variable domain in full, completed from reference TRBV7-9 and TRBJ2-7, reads DTGVSQNPRHKITKRGQNVTFRCDPISEHNRLYWYRQTLGQGPEFLTYFQNEAQLEKSRLLSDRFSAERPKGSFSTLEIQRTEQGDSAMYLCASGKGQGISYEQYFGPGTRLTVT.

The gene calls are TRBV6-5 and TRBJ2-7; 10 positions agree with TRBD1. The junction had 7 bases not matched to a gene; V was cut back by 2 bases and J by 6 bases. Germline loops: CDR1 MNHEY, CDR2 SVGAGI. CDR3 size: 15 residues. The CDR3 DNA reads TGTGCCAGCAGTTACCGCGGGACAGGGGTTGTCGAGCAGTACTTC. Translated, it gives CASSYRGTGVVEQYF.